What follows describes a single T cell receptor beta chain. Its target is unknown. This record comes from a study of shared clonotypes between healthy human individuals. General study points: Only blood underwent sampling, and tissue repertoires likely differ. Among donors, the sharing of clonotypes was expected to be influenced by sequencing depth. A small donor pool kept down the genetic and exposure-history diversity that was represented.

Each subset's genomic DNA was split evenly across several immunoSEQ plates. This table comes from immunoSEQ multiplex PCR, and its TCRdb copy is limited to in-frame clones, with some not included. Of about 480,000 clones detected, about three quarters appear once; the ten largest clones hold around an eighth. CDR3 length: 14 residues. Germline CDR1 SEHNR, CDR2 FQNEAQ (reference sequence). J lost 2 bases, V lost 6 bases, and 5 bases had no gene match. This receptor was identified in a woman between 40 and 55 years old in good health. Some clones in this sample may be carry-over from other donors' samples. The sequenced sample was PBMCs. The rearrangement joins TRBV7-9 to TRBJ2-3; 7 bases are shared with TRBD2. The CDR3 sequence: CASRRETPTDTQYF. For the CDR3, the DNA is TGTGCCAGCAGGCGGGAGACCCCCACAGATACGCAGTATTTT.